These T cell receptor beta chains were read from a single sample in a study of response to subunit inactivated influenza vaccine. A single record per CDR3 protein comes from TCRdb applying MiXCR to the RT-PCR reads. Of roughly 650,000 distinct CDR3 sequences in the sample, 14% were seen once. Specimen: PBMCs from blood, collected about 14 days before vaccination. The receptors stem from a man aged 45-60 years who received an inactivated influenza vaccine. CDR3s include the opening cysteine and the closing phenylalanine or tryptophan. Each record gives: V gene, clone size, CDR3 length, CDR3 protein. Where a row states a size, it is once, few, many or the class of an expanded clone; other rows omit it.

v_call: TRBV2; clone_size: few; cdr3_length: 13; cdr3_aa: CASRDKRIGELFF
v_call: TRBV11-2; clone_size: NA; cdr3_length: 11; cdr3_aa: CASSTQGEQFF
v_call: TRBV5-5; clone_size: few; cdr3_length: 16; cdr3_aa: CASSLSSGRIIDTQYF
v_call: TRBV20-1; clone_size: few; cdr3_length: 16; cdr3_aa: CSARDIPREAKNIQYF
v_call: TRBV6-5; clone_size: few; cdr3_length: 17; cdr3_aa: CASSYSIGQGALETQYF
v_call: TRBV6-2/TRBV6-3; clone_size: few; cdr3_length: 14; cdr3_aa: CASLGVAGQETQYF
v_call: TRBV4-2; clone_size: few; cdr3_length: 18; cdr3_aa: CASSQAGTSGRSTDTQYF
v_call: TRBV5-6; clone_size: few; cdr3_length: 15; cdr3_aa: CASSLGLWGDETQYF
v_call: TRBV27; clone_size: NA; cdr3_length: 14; cdr3_aa: CASRNSGRGGEQFF
v_call: TRBV6-2/TRBV6-3; clone_size: few; cdr3_length: 15; cdr3_aa: CASSEGGSGANVLTF
v_call: TRBV10-3; clone_size: many; cdr3_length: 14; cdr3_aa: CAISDGQLTGELFF
v_call: TRBV5-1; clone_size: few; cdr3_length: 15; cdr3_aa: CASSLTARSTDTQYF
v_call: TRBV5-1; clone_size: NA; cdr3_length: 14; cdr3_aa: CASSWRDTSYEQYF
v_call: TRBV11-3; clone_size: NA; cdr3_length: 12; cdr3_aa: CASSSSIDTQYF